Listed here is a single T cell receptor (beta chain). These data originate in a study of control samples from healthy donors and cancer patients. TCRdb's table, derived via immunoSEQ multiplex PCR, lists solely in-frame clones and lacks some. The sample lists around 180,000 clones, around 94% occurring once. This CDR3 has 14 amino acids. V dropped 3 bases and J dropped 0 bases, with 8 bases sitting between them. Germline CDR1 reads SGHNT; CDR2 reads YENEEA. What was sequenced was blood. The chain couples TRBV11-3 to TRBJ1-2; D might be TRBD1 (5 bases). The sequence was obtained from a woman under 30 in good health. CDR3 region: CASSFGGANYGYTF. In DNA form, the CDR3 reads TGTGCCAGCAGCTTTGGGGGAGCTAACTATGGCTACACCTTC.